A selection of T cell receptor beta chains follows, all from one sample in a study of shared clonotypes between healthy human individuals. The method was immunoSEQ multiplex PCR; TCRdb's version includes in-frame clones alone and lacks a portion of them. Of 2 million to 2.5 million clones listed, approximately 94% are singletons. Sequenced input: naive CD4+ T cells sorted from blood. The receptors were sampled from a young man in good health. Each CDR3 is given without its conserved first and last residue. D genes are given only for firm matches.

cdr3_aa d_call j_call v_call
AWRDHSGLGTQY TRBD2 TRBJ2-5 TRBV30
ASSLIWVDQPQH - TRBJ1-5 TRBV7-2
ASSIVRGNQPQH - TRBJ1-5 TRBV28
ASSYGGPNTGELF - TRBJ2-2 TRBV6-5
ASSRAAGGDRYNEQF TRBD1 TRBJ2-1 TRBV2
ASSQGTGGSYGYT TRBD1 TRBJ1-2 TRBV5-1
ASSLTGAGTDTQY - TRBJ2-3 TRBV5-4
ASSSEPGHKYGYT - TRBJ1-2 TRBV5-4
ASSSSDVMNTEAF - TRBJ1-1 TRBV27
ASSEGQGGEKLF - TRBJ1-4 TRBV2
ASSLTGGNYGYT - TRBJ1-2 TRBV7-3
ASSTSVSGNNEQF - TRBJ2-1 TRBV7-2
ASSSEEDRYYEQY - TRBJ2-7 TRBV7-2
ASSQPGQYETQY TRBD1 TRBJ2-5 TRBV7-2
ASTPPGPPYEQY - TRBJ2-7 TRBV6-6
ASRLGSEPATQY - TRBJ2-5 TRBV6-5
ASRPTGQGNYGYT TRBD1 TRBJ1-2 TRBV5-1
ASGLVVSGEGNSPLH - TRBJ1-6 TRBV12-5
ASSQVFGGAGTDTQY TRBD2 TRBJ2-3 TRBV4-1
ASSGQKNNQPQH - TRBJ1-5 TRBV5-6
ASRRENSYEQY - TRBJ2-7 TRBV7-8
ASSPGTPKRRSYNEQF - TRBJ2-1 TRBV7-2
ASSQDWGGRETQY - TRBJ2-5 TRBV4-2
ASSPRDQGYEQY - TRBJ2-7 TRBV18
ASSLDRAGELF - TRBJ2-2 TRBV11-1
ASFRRTGGSNTEAF TRBD1 TRBJ1-1 TRBV2
AWSLDSQETQY - TRBJ2-5 TRBV30
ASSSGQGAFYGYT TRBD1 TRBJ1-2 TRBV7-2
ASSLAETGSVTQY TRBD1 TRBJ2-5 TRBV5-1
ASSFGLAAYNEQF TRBD2 TRBJ2-1 TRBV7-2
ASSLYQGMLGELF - TRBJ2-2 TRBV5-1
ASSLEGGWQPQH - TRBJ1-5 TRBV27
ASSLSVREVHQY TRBD2 TRBJ2-5 TRBV7-9
ASSIGGGMVKNIQY - TRBJ2-4 TRBV19
ASSPRTGDYGYT TRBD1 TRBJ1-2 TRBV19
ASSETGTGMTQY - TRBJ2-3 TRBV6-1
ASTMGGGELF - TRBJ2-2 TRBV7-9
SVEGTGDGYEQY TRBD1 TRBJ2-7 TRBV29-1
ASSSDRELQF TRBD1 TRBJ2-1 TRBV18